This TCR beta chain stems from a study of CD8 T cells in ankylosing spondylitis. Overall study findings and caveats: There was reportedly significant enrichment of clones that were disease-linked in matched ankylosing spondylitis synovial fluid. One TCR beta motif, made up of fewer than 10 highly homologous variants, appeared characteristic of ankylosing spondylitis blood. Clones linked to the disease showed a CD8+ phenotype. They occurred at relatively low frequencies in peripheral blood.

The CDR3 runs 16 residues. J lost 5 bases, V lost 1 base, and 6 bases had no gene match. Germline CDR1 and CDR2: SGHRS and YFSETQ. With molecular barcodes, quantitative 5'-RACE was used to make the TCR beta libraries. TCRdb ran MiXCR on the 5' RACE reads and lists one entry per CDR3 protein. This sample has some 840,000 distinct CDR3 sequences, with about 11% found just once. This clonotype has only a few counts. Its specificity is unknown. The sequenced sample was blood, either unsorted or a sorted T cell fraction (not recorded which). This receptor was taken from a male donor with ankylosing spondylitis. The genes are TRBV5-1 and TRBJ2-2; 9 bases map to TRBD1. The CDR3 bases are TGCGCCAGCAGCTTGCTAGGGGACAGGGCGACCGGGGAGCTGTTTTTT. It codes for CASSLLGDRATGELFF.